The 15 T cell receptor beta chains given below trace back to one sample, sequenced in a study of CD8 T cells in ankylosing spondylitis. TCRdb independently ran MiXCR on the 5' RACE reads; one entry per CDR3 protein. Here the sample spans some 200,000 distinct CDR3 sequences, over 10% being singletons. What was sequenced was blood, either unsorted or a sorted T cell fraction (not recorded which). These receptor sequences come from a male donor with ankylosing spondylitis or in good health (not recorded which).

This clonotype was found a few times. The chain employs TRBV27 and TRBJ1-4; no clear D gene. Germline CDR1 is MNHEY and CDR2 is SMNVEV (reference sequence). V was trimmed by 5 bases and J by 0 bases, leaving 7 bases between them. There are 14 residues in the CDR3. This CDR3 is CASSTLPTNEKLFF. Written as DNA, the CDR3 is TGTGCCAGCAGTACACTTCCAACTAATGAAAAACTGTTTTTT.

This chain links TRBV6-6 with TRBJ1-4; D perhaps matches TRBD1 (6 bases). The CDR3 length is 12 residues. Germline CDR1 MNHNY, CDR2 SVGAGI (reference sequence). Trimming removed 4 bases from V and 7 bases from J, with 7 bases in between. CDR3 amino acids: CASSLDSEKLFF. The CDR3 bases are TGTGCCAGCAGTTTGGACAGTGAAAAACTGTTTTTT.

The CDR3 DNA follows: TGTGCCACCAGCAGAGAAGTCTCAGAAGGAGCTTTCTTT. Its translation: CATSREVSEGAFF. The chain combines TRBV15 with TRBJ1-1, with D unclear. The V gene's germline CDR1 is LNHNV and CDR2 YYDKDF (reference sequence). The CDR3 has 13 residues. Trimming stripped 0 bases from V and 10 bases from J, with 12 bases between.

This clonotype was seen repeatedly, ten times or more. The V gene is TRBV4-1, the J gene TRBJ2-1; TRBD2 aligns across 8 bases. The V gene end was trimmed by 1 base and the J gene end by 6 bases; junction bases not matched to a gene: 8. The CDR3 length is 16 residues. Germline CDR1 MGHRA, CDR2 YSYEKL. DNA for the CDR3: TGCGCCAGCAGCCAAGCGTCTAGCGGGTTGGGCAATGAGCAGTTCTTC. Encoded protein: CASSQASSGLGNEQFF.

This clonotype was observed a handful of times. The rearrangement uses TRBV4-1 and TRBJ1-1, with TRBD1 as a possible D gene (5 bases). Germline-derived CDR1 and CDR2 are MGHRA and YSYEKL. The V and J ends lost 0 bases and 0 bases respectively, with 14 bases between them. The CDR3 loop spans 17 amino acids. The CDR3 loop reads CASSQDRPGSMNTEAFF. Written as DNA, the CDR3 is TGCGCCAGCAGCCAAGATAGGCCAGGGTCCATGAACACTGAAGCTTTCTTT.

The chain couples TRBV11-1 to TRBJ2-1; 7 bases are shared with TRBD1. J gave up 0 bases and V 1 base, and 9 bases lay outside the gene matches. Germline CDR1 reads SGHAT; CDR2 reads FQDESV (reference sequence). CDR3 length equals 18 residues. CDR3 amino acids: CASSLGGGSAVSYNEQFF. The CDR3 region has the DNA TGTGCCAGCAGCTTAGGAGGGGGCTCCGCGGTCTCCTACAATGAGCAGTTCTTC.

The chain joins TRBV4-1 to TRBJ2-5, with TRBD1 matching 10 bases. With 1 base clipped from V and 5 bases from J, the junction kept 4 bases outside the gene matches. Germline V CDR1 and CDR2: MGHRA, YSYEKL. This CDR3 region has 15 residues. In nucleotides, the CDR3 is TGCGCCAGCAGCCAAGGACAGGGGGCAAAGGAGACCCAGTACTTC. This codes for CASSQGQGAKETQYF.

The V and J genes are TRBV6-1 and TRBJ1-1; 7 bases map to TRBD1. The germline gives CDR1 MNHNS, CDR2 SASEGT. V trimming: 6 bases; J trimming: 1 base; junction bases outside the gene matches: 5. The CDR3 has 14 amino acids. The CDR3, as DNA: TGTGCCAGCAGACAGGGGAGCGGGAACACTGAAGCTTTCTTT. Protein product: CASRQGSGNTEAFF.

There are a few counts of this clonotype. The chain is built from TRBV29-1 and TRBJ1-4, with D hard to call. The germline V gene encodes CDR1 SQVTM and CDR2 ANQGSEA. CDR3 length: 12 residues. The ends were cut back, 7 bases at V and 9 bases at J, with 15 bases in the middle. The CDR3 protein is CSALPSGKKLFF. CDR3 nucleotides: TGCAGCGCCCTCCCTTCGGGGAAAAAACTGTTTTTT.

J is TRBJ2-5 and V is TRBV7-2, with 8 bases lining up with TRBD2. V shed 5 bases, J shed 5 bases, and the junction held 10 bases outside the gene matches. CDR3 length equals 15 residues. CDR1 and CDR2 from the germline V gene are SGHTA and FQGNSA. CDR3 loop: CASSQGPLAGETQYF. DNA of the CDR3: TGTGCCAGCAGCCAGGGCCCCCTAGCGGGCGAGACCCAGTACTTC.

This clonotype was observed a single time. The missing conserved phenylalanine or tryptophan at the end of this CDR3 makes a read error likely. This rearrangement joins TRBV7-9 to TRBJ2-1, with a tentative D call TRBD2 (6 bases). The CDR3 spans 15 residues. The V end was cut by 4 bases, the J end by 3 bases, with 13 bases between. Germline V lookup: CDR1 SEHNR, CDR2 FQNEAQ (reference sequence). The chain's CDR3 is CASSSGIADYNEQFL. As DNA, the CDR3 is TGTGCCAGCAGCTCCGGGATAGCGGACTACAATGAGCAGTTCTTA.

In this sample, this clonotype turned up a few times. Here the CDR3 reads CASSQEAGSGANVLTF. The CDR3 nucleotides are TGTGCCAGCAGCCAAGAGGCGGGCTCTGGGGCCAACGTCCTGACTTTC. The rearrangement uses TRBV4-2 and TRBJ2-6; possible D gene TRBD2, 5 bases. Germline V gene sequence: CDR1 LGHNA, CDR2 YNFKEQ. Deletions cut 0 bases from V and 0 bases from J, with 6 bases between. The CDR3 consists of 16 residues.

About this clonotype: Its ends do not fully match the called genes, so a read error is possible. The genes are TRBV20-1 and TRBJ2-5, with unresolved D. The CDR3 is 13 residues long. The germline CDR1 and CDR2 sequences are DFQATT and SNEGSKA (reference sequence). CDR3 in amino acids: CSARVTEQETQYF. In DNA, the CDR3 is TGCAGTGCTAGAGTGACTGAACAAGAGACCCAGTATTTC.

The chain combines TRBV7-8 with TRBJ2-7; D may be TRBD1 (5 bases). The CDR3 extends over 13 amino acids. CDR1 is SGHVS and CDR2 is FQNEAQ in the germline V gene. V lost 4 bases and J lost 6, with 13 bases in between. CDR3 sequence: CASSWGPRGEQYF. CDR3 coding DNA: TGTGCCAGCAGCTGGGGCCCTAGAGGCGAGCAGTACTTC.

This chain joins TRBV7-2 and TRBJ2-1, with D possibly called TRBD1 or TRBD2 (5 bases each). The CDR3 covers 17 residues. The germline gives CDR1 SGHTA, CDR2 FQGNSA. The germline V and J ends were trimmed by 5 bases and 2 bases, with 19 bases remaining between them. The CDR3 coding sequence is TGTGCCAGCAGCCCAAATCCCGGGACGGCTACCTACAATGAGCAGTTCTTC. It codes for CASSPNPGTATYNEQFF.